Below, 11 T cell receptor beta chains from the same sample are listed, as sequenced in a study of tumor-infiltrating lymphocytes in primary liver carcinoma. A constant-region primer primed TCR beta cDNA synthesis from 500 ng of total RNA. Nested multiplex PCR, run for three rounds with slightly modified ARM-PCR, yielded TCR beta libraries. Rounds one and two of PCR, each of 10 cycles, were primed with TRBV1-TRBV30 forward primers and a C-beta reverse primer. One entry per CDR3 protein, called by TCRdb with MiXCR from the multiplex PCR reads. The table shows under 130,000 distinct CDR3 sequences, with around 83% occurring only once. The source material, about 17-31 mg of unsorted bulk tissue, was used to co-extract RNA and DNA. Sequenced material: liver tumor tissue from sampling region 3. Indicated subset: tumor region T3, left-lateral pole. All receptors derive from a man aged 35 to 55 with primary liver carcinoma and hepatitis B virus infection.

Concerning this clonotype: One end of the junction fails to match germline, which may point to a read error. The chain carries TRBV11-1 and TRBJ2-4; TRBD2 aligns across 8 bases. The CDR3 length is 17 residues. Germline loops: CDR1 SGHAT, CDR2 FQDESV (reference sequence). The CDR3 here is CTSSFPGISGTKNIRYF. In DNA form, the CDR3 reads TGTACCAGCAGCTTTCCCGGGATTAGCGGGACCAAAAACATTCGATACTTC.

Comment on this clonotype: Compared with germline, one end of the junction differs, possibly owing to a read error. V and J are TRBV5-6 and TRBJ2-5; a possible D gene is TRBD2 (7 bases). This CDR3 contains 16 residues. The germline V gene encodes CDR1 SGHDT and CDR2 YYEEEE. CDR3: CASNLGNGGRGETQYF. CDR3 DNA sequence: TGTGCCAGCAACTTGGGGAACGGGGGGCGGGGAGAGACCCAGTACTTC.

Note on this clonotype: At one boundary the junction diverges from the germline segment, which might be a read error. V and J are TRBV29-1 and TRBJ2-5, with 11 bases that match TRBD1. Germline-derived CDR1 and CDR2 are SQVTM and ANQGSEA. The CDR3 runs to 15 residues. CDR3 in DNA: TGCAGTGTTGAAGCGGACAGGGGGCAAGTAGAGACCCAGTACTTC. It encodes CSVEADRGQVETQYF.

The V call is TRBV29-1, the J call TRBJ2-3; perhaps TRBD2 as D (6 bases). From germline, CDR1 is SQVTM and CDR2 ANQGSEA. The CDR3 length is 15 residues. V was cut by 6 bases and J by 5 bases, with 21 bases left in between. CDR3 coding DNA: TGCAGCGTACGGACTACTGGGAGTTGGATAGATACGCAGTATTTT. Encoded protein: CSVRTTGSWIDTQYF.

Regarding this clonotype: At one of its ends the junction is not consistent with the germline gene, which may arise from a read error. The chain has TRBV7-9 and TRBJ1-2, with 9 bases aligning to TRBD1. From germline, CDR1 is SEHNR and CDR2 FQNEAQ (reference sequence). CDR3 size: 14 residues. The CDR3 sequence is CTSSQGTGPRAYTF. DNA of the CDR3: TGTACCAGCAGCCAAGGGACAGGGCCGCGTGCCTACACCTTC.

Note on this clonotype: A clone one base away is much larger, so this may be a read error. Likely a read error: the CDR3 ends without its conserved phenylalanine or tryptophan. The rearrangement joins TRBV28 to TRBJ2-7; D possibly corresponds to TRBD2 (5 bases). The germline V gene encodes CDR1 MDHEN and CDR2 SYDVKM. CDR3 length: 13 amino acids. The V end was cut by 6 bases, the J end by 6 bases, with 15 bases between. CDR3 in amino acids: CASSGTRPREQYI. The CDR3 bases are TGTGCCAGCAGCGGTACTAGGCCACGCGAGCAGTACATC.

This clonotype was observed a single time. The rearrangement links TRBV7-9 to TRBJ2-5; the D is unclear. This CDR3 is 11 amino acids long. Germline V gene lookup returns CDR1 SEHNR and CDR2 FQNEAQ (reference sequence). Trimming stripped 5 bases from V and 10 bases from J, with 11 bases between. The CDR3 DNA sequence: TGTGCCAGCAGCCTGAGAGAAATCCAGTACTTC. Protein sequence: CASSLREIQYF.

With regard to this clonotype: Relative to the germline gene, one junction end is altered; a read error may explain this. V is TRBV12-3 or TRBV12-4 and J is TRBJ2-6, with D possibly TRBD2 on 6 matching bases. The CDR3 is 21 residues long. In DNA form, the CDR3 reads TGTGCCAGCAGTCGGTCCCGACTAGTCGCCGGTCGGGCCTCTGGGGCTAACGTCCTGACTTTC. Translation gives CASSRSRLVAGRASGANVLTF.

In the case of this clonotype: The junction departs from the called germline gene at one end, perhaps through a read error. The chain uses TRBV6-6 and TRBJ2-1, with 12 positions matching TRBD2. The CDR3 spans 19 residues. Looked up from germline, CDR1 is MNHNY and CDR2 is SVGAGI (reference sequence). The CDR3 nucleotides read TGTGCCAGTAGTTACCCACTAGCGGGAGGATCGAGCTCCTACAATGAGCAGTTCTTC. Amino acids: CASSYPLAGGSSSYNEQFF.

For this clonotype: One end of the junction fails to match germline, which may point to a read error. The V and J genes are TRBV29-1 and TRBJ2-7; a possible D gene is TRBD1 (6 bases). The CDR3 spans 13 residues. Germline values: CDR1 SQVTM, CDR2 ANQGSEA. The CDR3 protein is CNVEASGTFEQYF. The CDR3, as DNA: TGCAACGTTGAAGCATCCGGGACATTCGAGCAGTATTTC.

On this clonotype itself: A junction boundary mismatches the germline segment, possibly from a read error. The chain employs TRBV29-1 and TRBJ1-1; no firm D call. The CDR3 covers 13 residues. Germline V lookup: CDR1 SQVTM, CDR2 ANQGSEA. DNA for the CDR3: TGCAGCATGACGAGGACTGTGAACACTGAAGCTTCCTTT. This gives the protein CSMTRTVNTEASF.